Listed here are 2 T cell receptor beta chains from one sample, sequenced in a study of blood T cells in healthy people across ages (dated by TCRdb to about 2015). The library was produced with 5' RACE. Sequencing was carried out with an Illumina HiSeq 2500. A second PCR of roughly 7 to 11 cycles was performed with a sample-barcoded 5' primer and a J-beta primer mix. TCRdb ran its own pipeline on the public reads, namely fastp trimming at Q25 and MiXCR clone calling, and kept in-frame beta chains. Rows are combined by CDR3 protein, so each entry shows the most common genes and DNA. Counted in this sample were approximately 900,000 distinct CDR3 sequences; roughly 43% of them appeared once. In total, the top ten clones hold 13% of the sample. The sequenced sample consisted of blood. All receptors come from a man younger than 40 in good health.

The V call is TRBV19, the J call TRBJ2-4; a weak D match, TRBD1 (6 bases). The J call may be wrong; the DNA end is better matched by TRBJ2-7. The CDR3 has 15 amino acids. Germline V gene lookup returns CDR1 LNHDA and CDR2 SQIVND (reference sequence). Here the CDR3 DNA reads TGTGCCAGTAGTATAAGAGAACAGGGAGTATACGAGCAGTACTTC. Translated: CASSIREQGVYEQYF.

In its sample, this clonotype was seen a few times. The gene calls are TRBV2 and TRBJ1-6; D is unresolved. This CDR3 region has 12 residues. Trimming left V 6 bases short and J 14 bases short, with 14 bases between. CDR1 and CDR2 (germline): SNHLY, FYNNEI. DNA of the CDR3: TGTGCCAGCAGCCCTGAGGCCCTCGCCCTCCACTTT. This sequence encodes CASSPEALALHF.